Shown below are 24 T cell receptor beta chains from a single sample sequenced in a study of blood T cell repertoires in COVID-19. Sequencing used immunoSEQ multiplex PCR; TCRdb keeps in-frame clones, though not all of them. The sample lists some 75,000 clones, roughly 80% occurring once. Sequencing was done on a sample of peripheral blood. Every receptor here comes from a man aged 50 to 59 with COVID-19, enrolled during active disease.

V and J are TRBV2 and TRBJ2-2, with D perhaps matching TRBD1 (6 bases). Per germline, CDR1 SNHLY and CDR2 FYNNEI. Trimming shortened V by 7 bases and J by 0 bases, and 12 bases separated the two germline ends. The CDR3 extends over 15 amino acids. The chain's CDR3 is CASKQQGANTGELFF. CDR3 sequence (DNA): TGTGCCAGCAAGCAACAGGGCGCGAACACCGGGGAGCTGTTTTTT. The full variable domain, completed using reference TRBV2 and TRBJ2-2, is EPEVTQTPSHQVTQMGQEVILRCVPISNHLYFYWYRQILGQKVEFLVSFYNNEISEKSEIFDDQFSVERPDGSNFTLKIRSTKLEDSAMYFCASKQQGANTGELFFGEGSRLTVL.

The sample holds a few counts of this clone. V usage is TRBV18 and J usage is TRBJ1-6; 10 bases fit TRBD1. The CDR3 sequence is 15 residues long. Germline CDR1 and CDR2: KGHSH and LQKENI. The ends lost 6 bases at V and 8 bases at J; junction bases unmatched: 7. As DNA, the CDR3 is TGTGCCAGCTCTCTTCGGACAGGGGGAGATTCACCCCTCCACTTT. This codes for CASSLRTGGDSPLHF.

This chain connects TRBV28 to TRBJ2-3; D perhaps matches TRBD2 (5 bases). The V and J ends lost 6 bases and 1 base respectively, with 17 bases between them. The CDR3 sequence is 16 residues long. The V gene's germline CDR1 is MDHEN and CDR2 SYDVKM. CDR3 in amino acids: CASSILTSGGTDTQYF. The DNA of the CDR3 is TGTGCCAGCAGCATCTTGACAAGCGGTGGCACAGATACGCAGTATTTT.

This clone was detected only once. Written as DNA, the CDR3 is TGTGCCAGCACTCCCGGGACAGGGGAGTTCGAGCAGTACTTC. The encoded protein is CASTPGTGEFEQYF. J is TRBJ2-7 and V is TRBV6-5, with TRBD1 matching 10 bases. This CDR3 is built from 14 residues. Germline lookup yields CDR1 MNHEY and CDR2 SVGAGI. The trim removed 7 bases at V and 6 bases at J, leaving 9 bases unmatched.

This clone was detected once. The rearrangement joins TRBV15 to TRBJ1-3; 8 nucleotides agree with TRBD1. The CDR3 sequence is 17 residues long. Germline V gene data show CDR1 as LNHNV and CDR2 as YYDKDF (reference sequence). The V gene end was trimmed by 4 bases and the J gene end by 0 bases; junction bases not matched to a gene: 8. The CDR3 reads CATSKLDREYSGNTIYF. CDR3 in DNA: TGTGCCACCAGCAAACTGGACAGGGAGTACTCTGGAAACACCATATATTTT.

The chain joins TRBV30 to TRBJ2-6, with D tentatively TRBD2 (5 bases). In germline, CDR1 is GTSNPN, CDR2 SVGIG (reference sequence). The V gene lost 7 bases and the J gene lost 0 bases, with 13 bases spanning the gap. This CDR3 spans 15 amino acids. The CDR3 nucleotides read TGTGCCTTGGATACCGGGATCTCTGGGGCCAACGTCCTGACTTTC. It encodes CALDTGISGANVLTF. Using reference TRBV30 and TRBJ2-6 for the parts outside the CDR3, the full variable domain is SQTIHQWPATLVQPVGSPLSLECTVEGTSNPNLYWYRQAAGRGLQLLFYSVGIGQISSEVPQNLSASRPQDRQFILSSKKLLLSDSGFYLCALDTGISGANVLTFGAGSRLTVL.

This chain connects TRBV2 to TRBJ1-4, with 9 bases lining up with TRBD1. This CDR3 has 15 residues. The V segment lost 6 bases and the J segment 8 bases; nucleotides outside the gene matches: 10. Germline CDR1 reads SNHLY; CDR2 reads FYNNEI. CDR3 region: CASRRDRELGEKLFF. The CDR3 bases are TGTGCCAGCAGGAGGGACAGGGAGTTAGGGGAAAAACTGTTTTTT.

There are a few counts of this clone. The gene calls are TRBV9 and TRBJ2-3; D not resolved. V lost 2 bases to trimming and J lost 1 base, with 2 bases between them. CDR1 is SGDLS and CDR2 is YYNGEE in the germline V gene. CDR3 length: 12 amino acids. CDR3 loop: CASSVGTDTQYF. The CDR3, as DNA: TGTGCCAGCAGCGTCGGCACAGATACGCAGTATTTT.

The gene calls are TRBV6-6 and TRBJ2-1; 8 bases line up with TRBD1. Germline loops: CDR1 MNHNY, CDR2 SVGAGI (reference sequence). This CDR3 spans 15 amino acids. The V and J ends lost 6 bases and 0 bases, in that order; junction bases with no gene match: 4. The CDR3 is CASSRDRSSYNEQFF. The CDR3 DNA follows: TGTGCCAGCAGCCGGGACAGGAGCTCCTACAATGAGCAGTTCTTC.

CDR3 in amino acids: CASTPSTGPTYEQYF. Here the CDR3 DNA reads TGTGCCAGCACTCCAAGCACAGGGCCGACCTACGAGCAGTACTTC. The J gene is TRBJ2-7, the V gene TRBV6-5, with D perhaps TRBD1 (6 bases). The CDR3 has 15 residues. V was pared by 7 bases and J by 2 bases, with 18 bases between. The germline V gene encodes CDR1 MNHEY and CDR2 SVGAGI.

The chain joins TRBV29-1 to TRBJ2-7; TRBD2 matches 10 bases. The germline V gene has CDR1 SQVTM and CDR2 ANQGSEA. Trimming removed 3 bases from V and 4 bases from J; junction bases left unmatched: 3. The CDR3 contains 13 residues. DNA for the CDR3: TGCAGCGTTGAGTGGACTAGCGGATACGAGCAGTACTTC. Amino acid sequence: CSVEWTSGYEQYF.

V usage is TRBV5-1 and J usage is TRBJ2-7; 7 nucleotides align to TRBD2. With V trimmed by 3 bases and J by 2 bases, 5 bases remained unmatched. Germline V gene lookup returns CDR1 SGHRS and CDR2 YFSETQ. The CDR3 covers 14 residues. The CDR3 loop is CASSWGGNPYEQYF. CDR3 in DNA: TGCGCCAGCAGCTGGGGGGGGAACCCCTACGAGCAGTACTTC.

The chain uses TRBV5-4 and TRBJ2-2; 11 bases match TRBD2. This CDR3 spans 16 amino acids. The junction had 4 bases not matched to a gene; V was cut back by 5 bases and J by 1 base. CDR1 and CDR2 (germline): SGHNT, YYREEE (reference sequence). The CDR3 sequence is CASRTGTSGNTGELFF. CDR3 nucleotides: TGTGCCAGCAGGACCGGGACTAGCGGGAACACCGGGGAGCTGTTTTTT. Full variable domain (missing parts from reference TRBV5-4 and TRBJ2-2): ETGVTQSPTHLIKTRGQQVTLRCSSQSGHNTVSWYQQALGQGPQFIFQYYREEENGRGNFPPRFSGLQFPNYSSELNVNALELDDSALYLCASRTGTSGNTGELFFGEGSRLTVL.

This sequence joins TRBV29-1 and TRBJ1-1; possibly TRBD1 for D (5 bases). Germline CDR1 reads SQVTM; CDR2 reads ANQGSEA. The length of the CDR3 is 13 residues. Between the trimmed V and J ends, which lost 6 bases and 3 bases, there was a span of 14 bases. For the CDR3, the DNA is TGCAGCGTCGCATTACAGGATTACACTGAAGCTTTCTTT. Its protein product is CSVALQDYTEAFF. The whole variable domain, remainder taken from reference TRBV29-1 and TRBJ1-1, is SAVISQKPSRDICQRGTSLTIQCQVDSQVTMMFWYRQQPGQSLTLIATANQGSEATYESGFVIDKFPISRPNLTFSTLTVSNMSPEDSSIYLCSVALQDYTEAFFGQGTRLTVV.

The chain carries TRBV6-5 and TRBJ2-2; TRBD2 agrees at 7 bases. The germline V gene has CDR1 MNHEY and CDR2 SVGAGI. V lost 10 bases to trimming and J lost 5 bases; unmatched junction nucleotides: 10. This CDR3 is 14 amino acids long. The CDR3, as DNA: TGTGCCACAAGCGGGATAGTATTGACCGGGGAGCTGTTTTTT. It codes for CATSGIVLTGELFF.

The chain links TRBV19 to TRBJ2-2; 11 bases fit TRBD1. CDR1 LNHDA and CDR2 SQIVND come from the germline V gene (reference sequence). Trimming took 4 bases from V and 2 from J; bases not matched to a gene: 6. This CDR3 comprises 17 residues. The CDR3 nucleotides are TGTGCCAGTAGTACGGGGAGGACAGGGGGCAACACCGGGGAGCTGTTTTTT. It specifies CASSTGRTGGNTGELFF.

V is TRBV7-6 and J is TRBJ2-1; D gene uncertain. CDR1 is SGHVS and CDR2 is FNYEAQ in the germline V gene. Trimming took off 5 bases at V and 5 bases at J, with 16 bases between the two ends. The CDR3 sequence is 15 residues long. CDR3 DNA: TGTGCCAGCAGCCCGCGGCCCCTCAGAGACAATGAGCAGTTCTTC. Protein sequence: CASSPRPLRDNEQFF.

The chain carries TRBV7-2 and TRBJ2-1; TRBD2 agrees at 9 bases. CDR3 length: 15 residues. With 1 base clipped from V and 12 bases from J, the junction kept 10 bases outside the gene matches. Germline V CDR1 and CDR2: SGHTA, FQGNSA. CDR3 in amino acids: CASSLGLAGSIGQFF. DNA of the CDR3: TGTGCCAGCAGCTTAGGCCTAGCGGGGTCAATCGGGCAGTTCTTC.

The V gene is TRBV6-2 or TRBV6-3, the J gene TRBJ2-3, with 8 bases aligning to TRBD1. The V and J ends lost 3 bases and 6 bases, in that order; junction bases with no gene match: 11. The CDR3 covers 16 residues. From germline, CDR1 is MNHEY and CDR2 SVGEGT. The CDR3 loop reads CASSYSGATGGDTQYF. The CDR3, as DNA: TGTGCCAGCAGTTATTCTGGGGCCACAGGGGGGGATACGCAGTATTTT.

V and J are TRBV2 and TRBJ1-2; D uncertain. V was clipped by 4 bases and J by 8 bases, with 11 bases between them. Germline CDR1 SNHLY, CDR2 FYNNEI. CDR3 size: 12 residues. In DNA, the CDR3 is TGTGCCAGCAGTGCGCCAGGCAGAGGCTACACCTTC. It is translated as CASSAPGRGYTF.

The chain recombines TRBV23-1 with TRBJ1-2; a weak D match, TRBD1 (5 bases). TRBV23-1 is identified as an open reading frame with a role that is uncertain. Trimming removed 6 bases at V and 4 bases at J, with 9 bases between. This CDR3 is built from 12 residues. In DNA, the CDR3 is TGCGCCAGCAGCTCAGGGTGCTATGGCTACACCTTC. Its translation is CASSSGCYGYTF.

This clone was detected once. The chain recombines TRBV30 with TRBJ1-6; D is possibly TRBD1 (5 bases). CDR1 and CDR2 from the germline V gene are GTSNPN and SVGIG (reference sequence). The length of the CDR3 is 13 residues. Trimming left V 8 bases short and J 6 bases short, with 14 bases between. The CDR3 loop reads CATERGLNSPLHF. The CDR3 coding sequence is TGTGCCACAGAAAGGGGCCTTAATTCACCCCTCCACTTT.

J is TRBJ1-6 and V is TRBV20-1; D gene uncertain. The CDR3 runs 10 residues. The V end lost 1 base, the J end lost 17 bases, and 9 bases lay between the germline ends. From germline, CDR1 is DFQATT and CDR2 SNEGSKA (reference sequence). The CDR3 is CSARVGGIHF. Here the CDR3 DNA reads TGCAGTGCTAGAGTTGGCGGGATCCACTTT.

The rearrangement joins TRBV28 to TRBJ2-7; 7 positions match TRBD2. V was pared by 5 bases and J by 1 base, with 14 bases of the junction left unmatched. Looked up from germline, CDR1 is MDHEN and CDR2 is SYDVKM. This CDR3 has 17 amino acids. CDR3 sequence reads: CASSPRRGRAQSYEQYF. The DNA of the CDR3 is TGTGCCAGCAGTCCCCGCCGTGGGAGGGCCCAGTCCTACGAGCAGTACTTC.